This T cell receptor beta chain was profiled in a study of cytomegalovirus exposure and HLA in healthy donors. The overall study: The study's early data release held about 85 million unique TCRs from HLA-typed donors. Study-level results: Later work associated around 18,000 TCR beta sequences with HLA alleles at 0.05 false discovery rate. Available immune exposure information was restricted to CMV serostatus only.

13 Jbeta primers and 60 Vbeta primers were used for the PCR. Sequencing used immunoSEQ multiplex PCR; TCRdb keeps in-frame clones, though not all of them. Among 150,000 to 200,000 clones, 70% to 80% were seen once, and the ten largest hold approximately 10%. For this clone: Its specificity is unknown. The same CDR3 also results from other DNA sequences found in this sample.

Looked up from germline, CDR1 is SGHKS and CDR2 is YYEKEE (reference sequence). This CDR3 comprises 12 residues. The J segment lost 4 bases and the V segment lost 3 bases, leaving 1 base of the junction unmatched. This chain joins TRBV5-5 and TRBJ2-7, with 7 bases lining up with TRBD1. Material: PBMCs. The TCR was taken from a man aged 18-30 years in good health and CMV-seropositive. CDR3 in DNA: TGTGCCAGCAGCTCGACAGGGTACGAGCAGTACTTC. It specifies CASSSTGYEQYF. Full variable domain (remainder filled in from reference TRBV5-5 and TRBJ2-7): DAGVTQSPTHLIKTRGQQVTLRCSPISGHKSVSWYQQVLGQGPQFIFQYYEKEERGRGNFPDRFSARQFPNYSSELNVNALLLGDSALYLCASSSTGYEQYFGPGTRLTVT.